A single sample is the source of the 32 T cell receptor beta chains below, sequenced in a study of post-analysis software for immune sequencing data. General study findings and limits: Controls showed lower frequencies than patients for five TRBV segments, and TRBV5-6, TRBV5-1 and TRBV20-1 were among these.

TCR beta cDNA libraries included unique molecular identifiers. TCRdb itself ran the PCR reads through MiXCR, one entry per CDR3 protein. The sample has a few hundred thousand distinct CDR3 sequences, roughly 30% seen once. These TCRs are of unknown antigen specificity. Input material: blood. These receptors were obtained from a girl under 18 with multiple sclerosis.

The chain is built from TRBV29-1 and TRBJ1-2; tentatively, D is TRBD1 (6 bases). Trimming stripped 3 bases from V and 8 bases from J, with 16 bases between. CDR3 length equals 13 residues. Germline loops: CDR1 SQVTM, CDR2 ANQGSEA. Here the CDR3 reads CSVDTTGTVGYTF. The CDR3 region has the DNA TGCAGCGTTGATACCACAGGGACTGTGGGCTACACCTTC.

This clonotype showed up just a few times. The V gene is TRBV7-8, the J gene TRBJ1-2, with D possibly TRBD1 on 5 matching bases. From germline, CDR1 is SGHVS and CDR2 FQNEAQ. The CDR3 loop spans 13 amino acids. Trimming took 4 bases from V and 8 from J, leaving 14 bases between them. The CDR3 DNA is TGTGCCAGCAGCTGGGGACGGACGGGGGGCTACACCTTC. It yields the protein CASSWGRTGGYTF.

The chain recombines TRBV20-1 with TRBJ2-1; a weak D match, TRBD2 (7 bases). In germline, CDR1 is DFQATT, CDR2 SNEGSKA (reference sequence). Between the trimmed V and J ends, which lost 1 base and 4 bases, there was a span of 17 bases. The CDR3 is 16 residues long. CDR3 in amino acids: CSARVAGAKTYNEQFF. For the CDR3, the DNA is TGCAGTGCTAGAGTGGCGGGGGCAAAGACTTACAATGAGCAGTTCTTC.

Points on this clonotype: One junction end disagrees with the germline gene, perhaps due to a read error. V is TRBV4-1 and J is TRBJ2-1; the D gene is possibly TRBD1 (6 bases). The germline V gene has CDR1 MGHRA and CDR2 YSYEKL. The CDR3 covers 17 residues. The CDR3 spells CAGSQGIPGVSYNEQFF. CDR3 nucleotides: TGCGCCGGCAGCCAAGGGATACCAGGGGTATCCTACAATGAGCAGTTCTTC.

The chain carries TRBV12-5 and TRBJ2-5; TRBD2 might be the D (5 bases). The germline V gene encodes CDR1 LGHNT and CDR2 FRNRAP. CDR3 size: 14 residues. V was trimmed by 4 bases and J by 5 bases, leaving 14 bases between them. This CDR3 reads CASGSLPGWETQYF. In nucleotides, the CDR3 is TGTGCTAGTGGTTCCCTCCCGGGGTGGGAGACCCAGTACTTC.

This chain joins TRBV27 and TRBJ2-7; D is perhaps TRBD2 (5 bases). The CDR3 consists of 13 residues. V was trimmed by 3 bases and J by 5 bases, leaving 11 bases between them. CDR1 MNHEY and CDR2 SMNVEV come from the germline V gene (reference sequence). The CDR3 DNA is TGTGCCAGCAGTTTGGCAGCACTAGACGAGCAGTACTTC. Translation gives CASSLAALDEQYF.

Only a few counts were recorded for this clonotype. CDR3 nucleotide sequence: TGCGCCAGCAGCCAAGTCGGGACAACCAAAAACATTCAGTACTTC. Amino acids: CASSQVGTTKNIQYF. V usage is TRBV4-1 and J usage is TRBJ2-4; D is possibly TRBD1 (6 bases). In germline, CDR1 is MGHRA, CDR2 YSYEKL. V was pared by 1 base and J by 2 bases, with 9 bases between. CDR3 length: 15 residues.

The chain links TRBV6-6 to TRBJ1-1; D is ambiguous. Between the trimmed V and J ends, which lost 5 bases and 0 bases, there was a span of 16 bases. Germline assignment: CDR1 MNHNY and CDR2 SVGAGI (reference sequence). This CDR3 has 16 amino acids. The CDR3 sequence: CASSPLGKPLNTEAFF. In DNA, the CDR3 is TGTGCCAGCAGTCCACTCGGGAAACCTTTGAACACTGAAGCTTTCTTT.

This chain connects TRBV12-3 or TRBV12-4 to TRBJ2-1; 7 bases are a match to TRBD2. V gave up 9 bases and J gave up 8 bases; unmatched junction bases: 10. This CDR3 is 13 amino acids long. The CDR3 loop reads CASAQAGVYEQFF. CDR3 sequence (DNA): TGTGCCAGTGCGCAGGCGGGGGTCTATGAGCAGTTCTTC.

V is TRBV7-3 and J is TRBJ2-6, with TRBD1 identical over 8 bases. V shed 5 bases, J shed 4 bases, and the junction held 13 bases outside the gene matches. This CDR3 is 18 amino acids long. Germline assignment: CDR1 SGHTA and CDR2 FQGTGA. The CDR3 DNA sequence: TGTGCCAGCAGCCCCCTCGAGACAGGGGCATCAGGGGCCAACGTCCTGACTTTC. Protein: CASSPLETGASGANVLTF.

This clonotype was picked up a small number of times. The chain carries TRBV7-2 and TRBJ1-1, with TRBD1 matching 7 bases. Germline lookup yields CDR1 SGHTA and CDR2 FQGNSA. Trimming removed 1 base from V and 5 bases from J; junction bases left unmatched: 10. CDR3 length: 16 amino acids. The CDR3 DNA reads TGTGCCAGCAGCTTAGGACAGGGAGGGGTGTGGACTGAAGCTTTCTTT. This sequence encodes CASSLGQGGVWTEAFF.

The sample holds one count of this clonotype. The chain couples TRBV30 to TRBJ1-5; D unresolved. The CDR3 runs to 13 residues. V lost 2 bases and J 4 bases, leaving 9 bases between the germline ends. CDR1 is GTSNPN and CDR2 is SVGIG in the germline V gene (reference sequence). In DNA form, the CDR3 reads TGTGCCTGGAGTCCAAACTTGAATCAGCCCCAGCATTTT. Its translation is CAWSPNLNQPQHF.

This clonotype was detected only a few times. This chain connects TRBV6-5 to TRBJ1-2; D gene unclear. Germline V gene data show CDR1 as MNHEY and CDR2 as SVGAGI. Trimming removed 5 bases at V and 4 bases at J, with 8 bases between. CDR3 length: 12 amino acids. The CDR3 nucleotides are TGTGCCAGCAGTCCTAGAGGCTATGGCTACACCTTC. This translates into CASSPRGYGYTF.

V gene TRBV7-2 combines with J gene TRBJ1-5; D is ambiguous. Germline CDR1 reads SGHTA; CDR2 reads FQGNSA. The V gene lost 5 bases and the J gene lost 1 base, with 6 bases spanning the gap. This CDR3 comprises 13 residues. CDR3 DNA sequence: TGTGCCAGCAGCCAAAACAGCAATCAGCCCCAGCATTTT. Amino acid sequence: CASSQNSNQPQHF.

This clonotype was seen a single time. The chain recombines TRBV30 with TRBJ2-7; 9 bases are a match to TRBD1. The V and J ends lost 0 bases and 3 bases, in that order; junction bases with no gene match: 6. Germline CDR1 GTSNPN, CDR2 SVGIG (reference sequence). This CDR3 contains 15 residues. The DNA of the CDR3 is TGTGCCTGGAGTGTACGGGGGACAGGGAGCTACGAGCAGTACTTC. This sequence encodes CAWSVRGTGSYEQYF.

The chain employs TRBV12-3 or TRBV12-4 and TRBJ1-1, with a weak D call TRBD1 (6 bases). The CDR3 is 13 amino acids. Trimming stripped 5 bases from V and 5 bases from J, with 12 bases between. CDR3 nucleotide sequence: TGTGCCAGCAGTGATCAGGGGAGAACTGAAGCTTTCTTT. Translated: CASSDQGRTEAFF.

DNA for the CDR3: TGCAGTGCTAGCGCAGGGGGCTACGAGCAGTACTTC. The encoded protein is CSASAGGYEQYF. V usage is TRBV20-1 and J usage is TRBJ2-7; TRBD1 aligns across 7 bases. The CDR3 contains 12 residues. CDR1 and CDR2 (germline): DFQATT, SNEGSKA (reference sequence). Trimming removed 3 bases from V and 3 bases from J; junction bases left unmatched: 2.

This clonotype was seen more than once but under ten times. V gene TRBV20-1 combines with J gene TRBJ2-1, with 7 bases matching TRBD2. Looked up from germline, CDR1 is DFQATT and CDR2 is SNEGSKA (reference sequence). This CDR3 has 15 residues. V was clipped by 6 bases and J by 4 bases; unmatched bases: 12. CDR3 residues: CSADRAGPIYNEQFF. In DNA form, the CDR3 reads TGCAGTGCAGACCGAGCGGGGCCAATTTACAATGAGCAGTTCTTC.

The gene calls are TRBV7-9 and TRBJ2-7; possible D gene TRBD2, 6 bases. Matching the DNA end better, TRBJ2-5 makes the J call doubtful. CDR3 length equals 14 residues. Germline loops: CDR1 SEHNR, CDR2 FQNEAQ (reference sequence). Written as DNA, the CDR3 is TGTGCCAGCAGCTTAACCCCGGGGGAAGAGACCCAGTACTTC. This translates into CASSLTPGEETQYF.

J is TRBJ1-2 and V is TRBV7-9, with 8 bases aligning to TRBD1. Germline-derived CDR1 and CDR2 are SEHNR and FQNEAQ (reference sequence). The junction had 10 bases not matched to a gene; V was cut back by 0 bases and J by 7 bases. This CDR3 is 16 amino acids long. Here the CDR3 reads CASSLAEGQATFGYTF. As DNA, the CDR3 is TGTGCCAGCAGCTTAGCGGAGGGACAGGCAACATTTGGCTACACCTTC. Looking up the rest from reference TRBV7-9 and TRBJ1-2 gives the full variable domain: DTGVSQNPRHKITKRGQNVTFRCDPISEHNRLYWYRQTLGQGPEFLTYFQNEAQLEKSRLLSDRFSAERPKGSFSTLEIQRTEQGDSAMYLCASSLAEGQATFGYTFGSGTRLTVV.

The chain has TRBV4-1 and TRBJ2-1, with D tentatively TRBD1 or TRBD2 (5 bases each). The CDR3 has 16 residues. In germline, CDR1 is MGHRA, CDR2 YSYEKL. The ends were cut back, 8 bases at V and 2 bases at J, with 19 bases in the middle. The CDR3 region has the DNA TGCGCCAGCGCTAAACTAGGGGTTGCCGCCTACAATGAGCAGTTCTTC. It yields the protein CASAKLGVAAYNEQFF.

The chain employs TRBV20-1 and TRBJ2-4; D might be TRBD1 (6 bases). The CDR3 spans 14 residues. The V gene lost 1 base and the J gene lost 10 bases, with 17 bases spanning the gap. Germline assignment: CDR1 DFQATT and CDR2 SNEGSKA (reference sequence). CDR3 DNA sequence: TGCAGTGCTAGAGTCGACCCACAGGGTGGGATTCAGTACTTC. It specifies CSARVDPQGGIQYF.

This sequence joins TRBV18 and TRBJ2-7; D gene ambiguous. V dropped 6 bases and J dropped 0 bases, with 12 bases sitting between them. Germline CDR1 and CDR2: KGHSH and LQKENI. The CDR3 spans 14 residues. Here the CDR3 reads CASSHASSSYEQYF. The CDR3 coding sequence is TGTGCCAGCTCTCACGCATCTAGCTCCTACGAGCAGTACTTC. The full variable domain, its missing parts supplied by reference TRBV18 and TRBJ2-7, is NAGVMQNPRHLVRRRGQEARLRCSPMKGHSHVYWYRQLPEEGLKFMVYLQKENIIDESGMPKERFSAEFPKEGPSILRIQQVVRGDSAAYFCASSHASSSYEQYFGPGTRLTVT.

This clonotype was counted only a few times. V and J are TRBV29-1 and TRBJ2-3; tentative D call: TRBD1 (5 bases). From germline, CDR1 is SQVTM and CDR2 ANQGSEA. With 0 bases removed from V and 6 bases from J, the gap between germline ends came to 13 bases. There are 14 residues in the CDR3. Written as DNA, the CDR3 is TGCAGCGTTGAAGATCCCGCAGGGTTTGATACGCAGTATTTT. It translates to CSVEDPAGFDTQYF.

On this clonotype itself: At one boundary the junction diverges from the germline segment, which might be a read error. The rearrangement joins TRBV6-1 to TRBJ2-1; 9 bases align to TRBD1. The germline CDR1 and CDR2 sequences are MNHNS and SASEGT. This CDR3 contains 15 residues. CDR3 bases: TGTGCCAGCACCCTCCGGGACAGGGAGAACAATGAGCGGTTCTTC. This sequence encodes CASTLRDRENNERFF.

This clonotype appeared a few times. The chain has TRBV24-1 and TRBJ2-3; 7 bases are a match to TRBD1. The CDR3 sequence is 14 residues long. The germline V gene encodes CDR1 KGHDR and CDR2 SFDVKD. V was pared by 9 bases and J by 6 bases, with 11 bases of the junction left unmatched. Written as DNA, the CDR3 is TGTGCCACCCTCAACAGGGGCCCTCGGGATACGCAGTATTTT. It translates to CATLNRGPRDTQYF.

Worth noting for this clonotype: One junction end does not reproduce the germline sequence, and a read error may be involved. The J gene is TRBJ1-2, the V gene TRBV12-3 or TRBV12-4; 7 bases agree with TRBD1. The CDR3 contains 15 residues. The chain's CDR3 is CASSLGTATGGGYTF. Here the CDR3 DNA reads TGTGCTAGCAGTCTAGGGACAGCTACAGGAGGGGGCTACACCTTC.

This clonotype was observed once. CDR3 nucleotide sequence: TGCAGTGCTAGAGGTAACGGACTAGTCTACGAGCAGTACTTC. This encodes CSARGNGLVYEQYF. This chain uses TRBV20-1 with TRBJ2-7; 7 bases line up with TRBD2. The CDR3 runs to 14 residues. Germline V gives CDR1 DFQATT, CDR2 SNEGSKA (reference sequence). The V segment lost 1 base and the J segment 3 bases; nucleotides outside the gene matches: 6.

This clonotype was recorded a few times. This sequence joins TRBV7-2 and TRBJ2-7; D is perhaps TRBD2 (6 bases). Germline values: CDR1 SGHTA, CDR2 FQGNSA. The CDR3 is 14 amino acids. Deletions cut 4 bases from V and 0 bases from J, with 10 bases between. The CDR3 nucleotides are TGTGCCAGCAGCTCGCCGGGACTCTCCTACGAGCAGTACTTC. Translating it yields CASSSPGLSYEQYF.

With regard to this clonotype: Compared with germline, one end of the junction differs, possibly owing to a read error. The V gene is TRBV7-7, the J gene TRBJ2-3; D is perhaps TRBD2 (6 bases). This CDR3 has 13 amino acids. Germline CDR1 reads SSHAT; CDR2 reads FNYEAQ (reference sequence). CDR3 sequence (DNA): TGTGCTAGCAGCTTGACTAGAATTGATACGCAGTATTTT. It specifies CASSLTRIDTQYF. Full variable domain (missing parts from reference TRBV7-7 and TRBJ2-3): GAGVSQSPRYKVTKRGQDVTLRCDPISSHATLYWYQQALGQGPEFLTYFNYEAQPDKSGLPSDRFSAERPEGSISTLTIQRTEQRDSAMYRCASSLTRIDTQYFGPGTRLTVL.

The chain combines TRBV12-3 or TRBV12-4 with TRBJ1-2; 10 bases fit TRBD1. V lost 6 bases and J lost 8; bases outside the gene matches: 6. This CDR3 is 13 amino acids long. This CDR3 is CASSEGQGRGYTF. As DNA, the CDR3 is TGTGCCAGCAGCGAGGGACAGGGGAGAGGCTACACCTTC.

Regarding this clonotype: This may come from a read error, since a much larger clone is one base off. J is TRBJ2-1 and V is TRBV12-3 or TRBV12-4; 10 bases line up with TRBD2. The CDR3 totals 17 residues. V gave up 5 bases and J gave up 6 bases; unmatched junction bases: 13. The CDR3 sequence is CASSPGASGGSRNEQFF. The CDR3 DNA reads TGTGCCAGCAGTCCCGGGGCTAGCGGGGGTTCCCGCAATGAGCAGTTCTTC.